These T cell receptor beta chains were read from a single sample in a study of post-analysis software for immune sequencing data. TCRdb analysed the PCR reads with MiXCR anew, one entry per CDR3 protein. The data contain approximately 630,000 distinct CDR3 sequences, roughly three fifths of them singletons. Sequencing input: blood. These receptor sequences come from a girl aged 2 to 9 with multiple sclerosis. Both conserved end residues are part of each CDR3. D genes are given only for firm matches. Expanded clones are given a class, and other clones once, few, many or no size at all.

>TRBJ2-1|TRBV5-1|-|-
CASKGTGRNEQFF
TGCGCCAGCAAAGGGACGGGTCGGAATGAGCAGTTCTTC
>TRBJ2-3|TRBV7-2|TRBD2|-
CASSLNPAGGGTDTQYF
TGTGCCAGCAGCTTAAACCCAGCGGGGGGAGGTACAGATACGCAGTATTTT
>TRBJ1-2|TRBV29-1|TRBD1|-
CSVEDTRGQGYTF
TGCAGCGTTGAAGATACCAGGGGGCAAGGCTACACCTTC
>TRBJ2-3|TRBV28|-|-
CASSPFTEGTDTQYF
TGTGCCAGCAGTCCCTTTACTGAGGGCACAGATACGCAGTATTTT
>TRBJ2-5|TRBV10-2|TRBD2|-
CASRGTSGRPETQYF
TGCGCCAGCAGAGGGACTAGCGGGAGACCTGAGACCCAGTACTTC
>TRBJ2-7|TRBV20-1|TRBD2|-
CSASTSGPYEQYF
TGCAGTGCTAGTACTAGCGGGCCCTACGAGCAGTACTTC
>TRBJ2-1|TRBV7-3|TRBD2|-
CASSPSSGFPNNEQFF
TGTGCCAGCAGCCCCAGTAGCGGGTTCCCCAACAATGAGCAGTTCTTC
>TRBJ1-1|TRBV10-3|TRBD1|-
CAISSGQMNTEAFF
TGTGCCATCAGCTCGGGACAGATGAACACTGAAGCTTTCTTT
>TRBJ2-1|TRBV2|-|-
CASSVEGMGYNEQFF
TGTGCCAGCAGTGTGGAGGGCATGGGTTACAATGAGCAGTTCTTC
>TRBJ2-3|TRBV20-1|-|-
CSARNPTDTQYF
TGCAGTGCTAGGAACCCGACAGATACGCAGTATTTT
>TRBJ1-4|TRBV18|TRBD1|-
CASSLDRGDEKLFF
TGTGCCAGCTCCCTGGACAGGGGGGATGAAAAACTGTTTTTT
>TRBJ2-7|TRBV4-1|TRBD2|-
CASSLRTSGRHEQYF
TGCGCCAGCAGCCTCCGGACTAGCGGGAGACACGAGCAGTACTTC
>TRBJ2-7|TRBV10-3|TRBD1|-
CAIGGDRAYEQYF
TGTGCCATCGGGGGGGACAGGGCCTACGAGCAGTACTTC
>TRBJ2-2|TRBV10-3|-|-
CAISDWQDGGELFF
TGTGCCATCAGTGATTGGCAGGATGGCGGGGAGCTGTTTTTT
>TRBJ1-1|TRBV24-1|-|-
CATSDPGGGTEAFF
TGTGCCACCAGTGACCCTGGGGGGGGCACTGAAGCTTTCTTT
>TRBJ1-2|TRBV7-6|-|-
CALKGEGGYTF
TGTGCCCTAAAGGGAGAGGGTGGCTACACCTTC
>TRBJ2-3|TRBV7-2|-|-
CASSLDGRRGPTDTQYF
TGTGCCAGCAGCTTAGACGGACGGCGGGGGCCCACAGATACGCAGTATTTT
>TRBJ2-3|TRBV6-5|TRBD2|few
CASTPTGGNTDTQYF
TGTGCCAGCACTCCTACGGGGGGGAACACAGATACGCAGTATTTT
>TRBJ2-7|TRBV10-3|-|-
CAISESAGNSYEQYF
TGTGCCATCAGTGAGTCTGCCGGAAATAGCTACGAGCAGTACTTC
>TRBJ2-1|TRBV6-5|TRBD1|once
CASSVTDRRHNEQFF
TGTGCCAGCAGCGTAACGGACAGGAGACACAATGAGCAGTTCTTC
>TRBJ2-5|TRBV29-1|TRBD1|-
CSVDTGGEETQYF
TGCAGCGTTGATACAGGGGGCGAAGAGACCCAGTACTTC
>TRBJ2-5|TRBV2|TRBD1|few
CASSSPDRGETQYF
TGTGCCAGCAGTTCCCCGGACAGGGGAGAGACCCAGTACTTC
>TRBJ2-1|TRBV29-1|TRBD1|-
CSVNRGRFYEQFF
TGCAGCGTAAACAGGGGGCGCTTCTATGAGCAGTTCTTC
>TRBJ1-2|TRBV19|-|-
CASSRRDGNYGYTF
TGTGCCAGTAGTAGACGCGACGGTAACTATGGCTACACCTTC
>TRBJ2-7|TRBV5-1|TRBD1|few
CASSSGQGFSYEQYF
TGCGCCAGCAGCTCGGGACAGGGCTTCTCCTACGAGCAGTACTTC
>TRBJ2-3|TRBV20-1|TRBD2|few
CSAVSGGPPTYTQYF
TGCAGTGCTGTTAGCGGGGGGCCTCCTACTTATACGCAGTATTTT
>TRBJ2-7|TRBV20-1|TRBD2|-
CSALRAGTSAYVQYF
TGCAGTGCCCTCCGGGCCGGGACTAGCGCCTACGTGCAGTACTTC
>TRBJ2-4|TRBV2|-|-
CASSTEEGNIQYF
TGTGCCAGCTCTACCGAGGAGGGAAACATTCAGTACTTC